This T cell receptor beta chain was sequenced in a study of T cell responses to AZD1222 COVID-19 vaccine. Study details: Researchers grouped second doses given at about 4 or about 12 weeks into one pool.

Generated by immunoSEQ multiplex PCR, the TCRdb table keeps only in-frame clones and is missing some. The sample consists of fewer than 100,000 clones, around 89% of them appearing once. As to this clone: The target antigen is unknown.

Study results and limitations: The donor group comprised mostly white British people and more females; the analysis possibly underestimated clonal diversity.

This CDR3 is built from 16 residues. Germline lookup yields CDR1 MNHEY and CDR2 SMNVEV (reference sequence). With 6 bases clipped from V and 0 bases from J, the junction kept 7 bases outside the gene matches. The chain couples TRBV27 to TRBJ2-1; 8 bases align to TRBD1. The TCR originated in an adult in good health. The specimen comprised peripheral blood, sampled on day 0 of AZD1222 vaccination. The CDR3 is CASRRQGSSSYNEQFF. CDR3 nucleotides: TGTGCCAGCAGACGACAGGGGTCGAGCTCCTACAATGAGCAGTTCTTC.